This T cell receptor (beta chain) was captured in a study of T cells in Graves' hyperthyroidism and ophthalmopathy. This clonotype was detected a few times. CDR1 is LNHNV, CDR2 YYDKDF, per germline (reference sequence). The CDR3 sequence is 17 residues long. Trimming removed 0 bases from V and 0 bases from J, with 12 bases in between. Amplification of TCR beta CDR3 regions was performed using RNA transcripts as template. In the first-round RT-PCR of the TCR CDR3, the HTBI primer set was used. TCRdb recomputed calls from the multiplex PCR reads with MiXCR, one row per CDR3 protein. The profile shows more than 450,000 distinct CDR3 sequences, 20% of them singletons.

The chain is built from TRBV15 and TRBJ2-1, with D unclear. Specimen: blood. The clonotype originates from a man aged 35 to 55 with Graves' ophthalmopathy. The CDR3 protein is CATSRDPFPSSYNEQFF. The DNA of the CDR3 is TGTGCCACCAGCAGAGATCCCTTTCCGAGCTCCTACAATGAGCAGTTCTTC.